This T cell receptor (beta chain) was captured by sequencing in a study of CXCR3-negative and CXCR3-positive naive CD8 T cells. Study observations and caveats: Researchers report that CXCR3-positive naive cells carry more hydrophobic TRB CDR3s than CXCR3-negative naive cells. Fresh PBMCs went into most assays, and CXCR3 expression partly declined after cryopreservation. Within a donor, both naive subsets shared TRBV-TRBJ usage, unlike memory cells.

Libraries of TRB cDNA were made by 5' RACE and carried UMIs. TCRdb reanalyzed the 5' RACE reads and collapses them to one entry per CDR3 protein, without DNA. The listing contains some 130,000 distinct CDR3 sequences. Germline V gene lookup returns CDR1 SQVTM and CDR2 ANQGSEA. This CDR3 is built from 16 residues. About this clonotype itself: Antigen specificity is unknown.

Within the CD8+ T cell compartment, naive cells were CD45RO-CCR7+CD27+CD95-. The chain recombines TRBV29-1 with TRBJ2-7; TCRdb outputs TRBD1, but without DNA this stays unchecked. Specimen: naive CXCR3- CD8+ T cells from blood. This sample's subset: CD45RO-CCR7+CD27+CD95- naive CD8+ T cells lacking CXCR3 (TNR3-). The clonotype originates from a human donor in good health. Some clones in this sample may be carry-over from other donors' samples. The CDR3 sequence is CSASETPGTGDAEQYF.